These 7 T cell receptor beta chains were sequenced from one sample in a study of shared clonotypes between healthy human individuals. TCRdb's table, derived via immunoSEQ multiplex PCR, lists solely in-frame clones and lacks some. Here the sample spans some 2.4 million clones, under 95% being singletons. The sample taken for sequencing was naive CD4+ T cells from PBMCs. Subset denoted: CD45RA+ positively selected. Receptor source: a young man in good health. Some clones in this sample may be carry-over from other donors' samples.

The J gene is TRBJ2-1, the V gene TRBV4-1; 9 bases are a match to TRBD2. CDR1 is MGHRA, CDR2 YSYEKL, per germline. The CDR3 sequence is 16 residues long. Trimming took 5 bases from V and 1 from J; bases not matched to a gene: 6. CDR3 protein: CASSYSTSGSYNEQFF. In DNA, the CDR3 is TGCGCCAGCAGCTATAGCACTAGCGGGTCCTACAATGAGCAGTTCTTC.

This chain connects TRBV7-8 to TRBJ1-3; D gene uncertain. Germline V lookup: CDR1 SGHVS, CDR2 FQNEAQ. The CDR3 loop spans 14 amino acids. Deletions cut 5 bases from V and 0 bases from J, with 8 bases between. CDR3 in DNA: TGTGCCAGCAGCCCGGGGTTCTCTGGAAACACCATATATTTT. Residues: CASSPGFSGNTIYF.

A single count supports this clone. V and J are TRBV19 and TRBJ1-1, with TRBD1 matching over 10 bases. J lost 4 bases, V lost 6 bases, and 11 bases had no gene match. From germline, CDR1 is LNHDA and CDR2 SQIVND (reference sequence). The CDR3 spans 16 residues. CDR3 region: CASRLPRTGGPTEAFF. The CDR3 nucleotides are TGTGCCAGTAGGCTACCTCGGACAGGGGGTCCCACTGAAGCTTTCTTT.

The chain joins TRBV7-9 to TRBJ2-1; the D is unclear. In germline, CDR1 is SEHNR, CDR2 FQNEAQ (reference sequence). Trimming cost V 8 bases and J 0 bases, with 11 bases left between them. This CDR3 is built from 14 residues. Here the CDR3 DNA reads TGTGCCAGCCCCGCCGGAAGCTCCTACAATGAGCAGTTCTTC. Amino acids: CASPAGSSYNEQFF.

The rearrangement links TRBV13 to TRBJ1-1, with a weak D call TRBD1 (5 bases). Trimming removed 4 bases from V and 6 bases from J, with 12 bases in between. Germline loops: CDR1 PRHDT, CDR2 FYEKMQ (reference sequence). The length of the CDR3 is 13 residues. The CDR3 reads CASSSTGKSEAFF. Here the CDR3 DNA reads TGTGCCAGCAGCTCAACAGGAAAATCTGAAGCTTTCTTT.

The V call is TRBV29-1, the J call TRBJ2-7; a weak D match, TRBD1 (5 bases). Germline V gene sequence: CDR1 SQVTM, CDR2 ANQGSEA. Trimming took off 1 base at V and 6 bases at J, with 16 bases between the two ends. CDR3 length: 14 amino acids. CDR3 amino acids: CSVEGVGRVGEQYF. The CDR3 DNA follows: TGCAGCGTTGAAGGAGTCGGCAGGGTGGGCGAGCAGTACTTC.

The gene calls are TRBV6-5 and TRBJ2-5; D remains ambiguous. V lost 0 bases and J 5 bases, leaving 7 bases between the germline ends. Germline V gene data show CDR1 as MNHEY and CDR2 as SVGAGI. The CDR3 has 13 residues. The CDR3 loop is CASSYSEGETQYF. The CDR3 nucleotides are TGTGCCAGCAGTTACTCGGAAGGGGAGACCCAGTACTTC.